This is a list of T cell receptor beta chains from one sample in a study of T-cell memory formation after mild COVID-19. MiXCR, applied by TCRdb to the 5' RACE reads, yields one record per CDR3 protein. In the table there are hundreds of thousands of distinct CDR3 sequences, about 20% of which are singletons. The sample taken for sequencing was PBMCs or a T cell subset sorted from them (not recorded which). The source of these receptors is an adult woman who had mild COVID-19 (a few samples of this study predate the infection). Cell type and time point are not known. Both conserved end residues are part of each CDR3. Each record gives: clone size, J gene, V gene, D gene, CDR3 length, CDR3 DNA, CDR3 protein. The D gene is left open where the match is weak. Expanded clones get a size class; other rows say once, few or many, or leave the size out.

abundance: .
j_gene: TRBJ2-1
v_gene: TRBV7-9
d_gene: .
len: 15
CDR3nt: TGTGCCAGCAGCAATAGGAGGGCGTTTGACAATGAGCAGTTCTTC
CDR3aa: CASSNRRAFDNEQFF

abundance: .
j_gene: TRBJ2-3
v_gene: TRBV7-8
d_gene: TRBD1
len: 12
CDR3nt: TGTGCCAGCAGCTCGGACAGGAATACGCAGTATTTT
CDR3aa: CASSSDRNTQYF

abundance: many
j_gene: TRBJ2-7
v_gene: TRBV5-6
d_gene: .
len: 13
CDR3nt: TGTGCCAGCAGCTTCGGAGGGGGTGACGAGCAGTACTTC
CDR3aa: CASSFGGGDEQYF

abundance: .
j_gene: TRBJ2-3
v_gene: TRBV25-1
d_gene: TRBD2
len: 17
CDR3nt: TGTGCCAGCAGTGATCCTACGGGGCGGGGGGGCACAGATACGCAGTATTTT
CDR3aa: CASSDPTGRGGTDTQYF

abundance: .
j_gene: TRBJ2-5
v_gene: TRBV30
d_gene: .
len: 12
CDR3nt: TGTGCCTGGACCGGGCCGTTGGAGACCCAGTACTTC
CDR3aa: CAWTGPLETQYF

abundance: .
j_gene: TRBJ1-1
v_gene: TRBV7-3
d_gene: .
len: 15
CDR3nt: TGTGCCAGCAGCTTAGGGTCCCGAAGTAACACTGAAGCTTTCTTT
CDR3aa: CASSLGSRSNTEAFF

abundance: once
j_gene: TRBJ2-7
v_gene: TRBV3-1
d_gene: .
len: 12
CDR3nt: TGTGCCAGCAGCCGAGTTTCCTACGAGCAGTACTTC
CDR3aa: CASSRVSYEQYF

abundance: few
j_gene: TRBJ2-1
v_gene: TRBV20-1
d_gene: TRBD2
len: 13
CDR3nt: TGCAGTGCTAGATTAGGGTCGGGGGGTGAGCAGTTCTTC
CDR3aa: CSARLGSGGEQFF

abundance: few
j_gene: TRBJ2-3
v_gene: TRBV19
d_gene: TRBD1
len: 13
CDR3nt: TGTGCCAGTCACAGACAGGGCGCAGATACGCAGTATTTT
CDR3aa: CASHRQGADTQYF

abundance: few
j_gene: TRBJ1-2
v_gene: TRBV3-1
d_gene: .
len: 14
CDR3nt: TGTGCCAGCAGCCAGTCGGGGGGCGTCAATGGCTACACCTTC
CDR3aa: CASSQSGGVNGYTF

abundance: many
j_gene: TRBJ2-1
v_gene: TRBV9
d_gene: .
len: 14
CDR3nt: TGTGCCAGCAGCCCTTCGGACTGGAAGGATGAGCAGTTCTTC
CDR3aa: CASSPSDWKDEQFF

abundance: .
j_gene: TRBJ2-1
v_gene: TRBV19
d_gene: .
len: 15
CDR3nt: TGTGCCAGTAGTATAGATCTGGGAGTCCATAGAGAGGAGTTCTTC
CDR3aa: CASSIDLGVHREEFF

abundance: .
j_gene: TRBJ2-7
v_gene: TRBV3-1
d_gene: .
len: 13
CDR3nt: TGTGCCAGCAGCGGGCCGCCGCTCTACGAGCAGTACTTC
CDR3aa: CASSGPPLYEQYF

abundance: .
j_gene: TRBJ2-7
v_gene: TRBV18
d_gene: .
len: 16
CDR3nt: TGTGCCAGCTCACCGGGTGTCCTGGGGTTGACCCACGAGCAGTACTTC
CDR3aa: CASSPGVLGLTHEQYF

abundance: .
j_gene: TRBJ2-5
v_gene: TRBV12-3/TRBV12-4
d_gene: TRBD2
len: 13
CDR3nt: TGTGCCAGCAGTTTCAGCGGGGACGGGACCCAGTACTTC
CDR3aa: CASSFSGDGTQYF

abundance: .
j_gene: TRBJ1-2
v_gene: TRBV12-3/TRBV12-4
d_gene: .
len: 15
CDR3nt: TGTGCCAGCAGTAGGACAAGACAGATCCGCTATGGCTACACCTTC
CDR3aa: CASSRTRQIRYGYTF

abundance: many
j_gene: TRBJ1-1
v_gene: TRBV5-4
d_gene: .
len: 14
CDR3nt: TGTGCCAGCAGCCTAGAAGCCAGTGGGACTGAAGCTTTCTTT
CDR3aa: CASSLEASGTEAFF

abundance: .
j_gene: TRBJ1-2
v_gene: TRBV4-1
d_gene: TRBD1
len: 15
CDR3nt: TGCGCCAGCAGCCAAGATCGGGACAGTCGTGGGGGCTACACCTTC
CDR3aa: CASSQDRDSRGGYTF